This T cell receptor (beta chain) was documented in a study of T cells in Graves' hyperthyroidism and ophthalmopathy. The CDR3 spans 15 residues. The V and J ends lost 11 bases and 3 bases respectively, with 20 bases between them. CDR1 MNHEY and CDR2 SVGEGT come from the germline V gene. What was amplified from RNA transcripts were TCR beta CDR3 regions. A first-round RT-PCR of the TCR CDR3 used the HTBI primer set. One entry per CDR3 protein, called by TCRdb with MiXCR from the multiplex PCR reads. The data hold around 570,000 distinct CDR3 sequences, with about 20% observed a single time. A Clinical Activity Score of at least 3, a NOSPECS grade of at least 4 and a duration under 3 months were recorded in the ophthalmopathy patients. The study based diagnoses on clinical symptoms, serum thyroxine and TRAb, thyroid ultrasound and orbital computed tomography. The source of the PBMCs was around 10 ml of fresh peripheral blood.

A word on this clonotype: As yet, its antigen is unknown.

Points from the study as a whole: Blood also contained most expanded thyroid clonotypes above 0.001.

Sequencing was performed on blood. V is TRBV6-2 or TRBV6-3 and J is TRBJ2-1; perhaps D is TRBD1 or TRBD2 (5 bases each). The receptor comes from a man in his forties with Graves' ophthalmopathy. The CDR3 sequence is CAQTGTPIIYNEQFF. Written as DNA, the CDR3 is TGTGCCCAGACCGGGACCCCGATTATCTACAATGAGCAGTTCTTC.